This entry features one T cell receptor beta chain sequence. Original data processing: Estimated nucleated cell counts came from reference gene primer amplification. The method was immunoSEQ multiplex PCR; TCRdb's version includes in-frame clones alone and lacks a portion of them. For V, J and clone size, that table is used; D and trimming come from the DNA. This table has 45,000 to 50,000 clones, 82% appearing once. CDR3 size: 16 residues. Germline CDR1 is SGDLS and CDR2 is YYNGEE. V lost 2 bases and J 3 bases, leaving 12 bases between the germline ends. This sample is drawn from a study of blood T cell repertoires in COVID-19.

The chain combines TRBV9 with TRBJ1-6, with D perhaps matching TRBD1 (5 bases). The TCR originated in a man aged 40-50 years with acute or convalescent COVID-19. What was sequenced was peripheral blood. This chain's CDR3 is CASSVDAGDYNSPLHF. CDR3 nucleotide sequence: TGTGCCAGCAGCGTTGACGCGGGGGACTATAATTCACCCCTCCACTTT.